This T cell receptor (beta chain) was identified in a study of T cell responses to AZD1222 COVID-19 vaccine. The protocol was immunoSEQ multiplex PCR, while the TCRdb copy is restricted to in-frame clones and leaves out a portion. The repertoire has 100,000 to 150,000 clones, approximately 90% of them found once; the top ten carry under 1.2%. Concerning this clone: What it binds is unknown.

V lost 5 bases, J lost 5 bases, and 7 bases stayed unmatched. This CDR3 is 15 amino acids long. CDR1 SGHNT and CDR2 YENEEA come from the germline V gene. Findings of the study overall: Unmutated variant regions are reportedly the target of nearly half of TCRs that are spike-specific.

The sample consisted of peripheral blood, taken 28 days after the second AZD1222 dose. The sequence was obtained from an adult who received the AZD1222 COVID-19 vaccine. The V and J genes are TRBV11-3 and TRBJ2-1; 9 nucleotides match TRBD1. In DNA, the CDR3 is TGTGCCAGCAGCATTGACAGGGGGTTTCACAATGAGCAGTTCTTC. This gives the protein CASSIDRGFHNEQFF.